Here is one T cell receptor beta chain with its context. Its antigen is still unknown. This entry is derived from a study of tumor-infiltrating lymphocytes in primary liver carcinoma. Study context: The study reported T1-T3 N0M0 tumors spanning 4.2 to 10 cm. General study points: Tumors and blood were compared for top-250-clone fraction, and tumors had the significantly higher value (p = 0.039). For tumor-adjacent and tumor-blood pairs, overlap was less than that seen for tumor region pairs.

CDR1 MDHEN and CDR2 SYDVKM come from the germline V gene. This CDR3 is built from 16 residues. V gave up 2 bases and J gave up 13 bases; unmatched junction bases: 18. Extraction of RNA together with DNA used about 17-30 mg of unsorted bulk tissue. Five distinct regions per tumor were sampled. Total RNA amounting to roughly 450 ng was the source from which TCR beta cDNA was made with a constant-region primer. Amplification in three nested multiplex PCR rounds with slightly modified ARM-PCR gave rise to TCR beta libraries. TRBV1-TRBV30 forward primers and a C-beta reverse primer were used in the first two PCR rounds, which each ran for about 11 cycles. MiXCR, applied by TCRdb to the multiplex PCR reads, yields one record per CDR3 protein. The sample includes about 190,000 distinct CDR3 sequences, just under 85% of them seen just once.

The rearrangement uses TRBV28 and TRBJ1-1; 8 nucleotides align to TRBD1. The sequencing input was tumor tissue from primary liver carcinoma. The receptor comes from a man aged 35-49 years with primary liver carcinoma and hepatitis B virus infection. The CDR3 loop is CASSLPNGQGHTDVFF. CDR3 DNA: TGTGCCAGCAGTTTACCAAATGGACAGGGACACACTGATGTTTTCTTT.